This TCR beta chain is drawn from a study of cytomegalovirus exposure and HLA in healthy donors. Findings and caveats of the study: Donors were assumed by presence/absence analyses to have roughly uniform sequencing depth. What TCR beta sequences reportedly achieved was accurate prediction of HLA-A and HLA-B alleles in most subjects. It was shown in a later analysis that HLA-associated TCR beta chains were more clonally expanded than other, equally common chains.

The PCR made use of 60 Vbeta and 13 Jbeta primers. TCRdb's table, derived via immunoSEQ multiplex PCR, lists solely in-frame clones and lacks some. The sample consists of around 130,000 clones, approximately 85% of them appearing once. V trimming: 4 bases; J trimming: 4 bases; junction bases outside the gene matches: 5. From germline, CDR1 is MNHEY and CDR2 SVGAGI. This CDR3 contains 15 residues. As regards this clone: Its specificity is not known.

The J gene is TRBJ1-2, the V gene TRBV6-5; 11 bases fit TRBD1. The receptor was derived from a woman aged 25-40 years in good health and CMV-seropositive. The sequenced material came from PBMCs. CDR3 in DNA: TGTGCCAGCAGTTTAGGGACAGGGGGAGGCTATGGCTACACCTTC. It yields the protein CASSLGTGGGYGYTF.